These 2 T cell receptor beta chains came from one sample sequenced in a study of metastatic and nonmetastatic thyroid tumors. TCRdb re-called clones via MiXCR from the PCR reads. Of 5,400 or so clones listed, 30% to 45% are singletons. Not a single patient had been given any form of treatment at any point before undergoing thyroid surgery. Sequencing was performed on adjacent normal tissue. These receptors originate from a female donor with papillary thyroid cancer or a benign thyroid nodule (not recorded which). Some clones in this sample may be carry-over from other donors' samples.

The rearrangement joins TRBV6-1 to TRBJ1-4; a possible D gene is TRBD1 (5 bases). In germline, CDR1 is MNHNS, CDR2 SASEGT. Trimming took off 1 base at V and 7 bases at J, with 10 bases between the two ends. The CDR3 is 14 amino acids. Here the CDR3 reads CASSEGDSVEKLFF. As DNA, the CDR3 is TGTGCCAGCAGTGAAGGAGACAGTGTTGAAAAACTGTTTTTT.

Turning to this clone: Mismatch with germline at one junction end may stem from a read error. The rearrangement uses TRBV12-3 or TRBV12-4 and TRBJ1-1, with 10 bases lining up with TRBD1. CDR3 length equals 17 residues. Here the CDR3 reads CASSPTGGEVGGTGAFF. CDR3 bases: TGTGCCAGCAGTCCGACAGGGGGCGAGGTAGGTGGGACTGGAGCTTTCTTT.